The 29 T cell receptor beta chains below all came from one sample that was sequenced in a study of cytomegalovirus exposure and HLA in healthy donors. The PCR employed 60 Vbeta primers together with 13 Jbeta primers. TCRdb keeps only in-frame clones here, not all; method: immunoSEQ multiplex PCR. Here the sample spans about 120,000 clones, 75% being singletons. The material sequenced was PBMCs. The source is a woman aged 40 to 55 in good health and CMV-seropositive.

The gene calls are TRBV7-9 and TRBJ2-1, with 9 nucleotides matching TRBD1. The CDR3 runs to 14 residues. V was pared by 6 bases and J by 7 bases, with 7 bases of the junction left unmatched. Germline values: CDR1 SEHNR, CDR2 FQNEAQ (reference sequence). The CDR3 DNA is TGTGCCAGCAGACAGGGGGCTGAATGGAATGAGCAGTTCTTC. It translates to CASRQGAEWNEQFF.

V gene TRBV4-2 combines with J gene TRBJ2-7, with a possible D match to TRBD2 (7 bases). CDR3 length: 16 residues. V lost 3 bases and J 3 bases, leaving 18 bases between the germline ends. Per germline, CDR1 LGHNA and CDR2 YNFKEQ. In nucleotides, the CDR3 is TGTGCCAGCAGCCATAGTTTGGGGGGGGCCAACTACGAGCAGTACTTC. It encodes CASSHSLGGANYEQYF.

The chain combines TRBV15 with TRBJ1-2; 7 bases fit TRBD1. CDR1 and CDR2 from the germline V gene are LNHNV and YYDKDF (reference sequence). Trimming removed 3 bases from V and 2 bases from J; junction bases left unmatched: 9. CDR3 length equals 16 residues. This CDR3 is CATSRETGQPNYGYTF. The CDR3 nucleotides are TGTGCCACCAGCAGGGAAACGGGACAGCCAAACTATGGCTACACCTTC.

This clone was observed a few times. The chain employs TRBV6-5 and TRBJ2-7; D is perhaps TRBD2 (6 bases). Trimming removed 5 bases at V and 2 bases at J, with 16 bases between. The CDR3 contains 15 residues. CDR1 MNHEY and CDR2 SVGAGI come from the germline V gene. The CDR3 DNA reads TGTGCCAGCAGTCCGGGAGTCGGGTTTACCTACGAGCAGTACTTC. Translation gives CASSPGVGFTYEQYF.

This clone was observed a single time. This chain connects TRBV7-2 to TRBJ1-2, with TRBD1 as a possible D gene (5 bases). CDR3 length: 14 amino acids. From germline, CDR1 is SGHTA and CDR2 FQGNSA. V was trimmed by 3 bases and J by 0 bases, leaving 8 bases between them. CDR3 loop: CASSFDRANYGYTF. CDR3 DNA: TGTGCCAGCAGCTTCGACAGAGCTAACTATGGCTACACCTTC.

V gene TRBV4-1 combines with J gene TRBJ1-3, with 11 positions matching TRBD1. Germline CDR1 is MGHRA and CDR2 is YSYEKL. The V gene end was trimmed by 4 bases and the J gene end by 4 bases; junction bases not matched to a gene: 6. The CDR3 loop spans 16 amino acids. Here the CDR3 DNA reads TGCGCCAGCAGCCCCGGACAGGGGGCGTCAGGAAACACCATATATTTT. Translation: CASSPGQGASGNTIYF.

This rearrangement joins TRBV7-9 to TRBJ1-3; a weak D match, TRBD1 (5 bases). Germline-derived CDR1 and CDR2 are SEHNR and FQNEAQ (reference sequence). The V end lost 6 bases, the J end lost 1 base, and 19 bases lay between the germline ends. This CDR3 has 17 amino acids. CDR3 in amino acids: CASSHSTTGPSGNTIYF. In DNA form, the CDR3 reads TGTGCCAGCAGTCATAGCACCACAGGACCATCTGGAAACACCATATATTTT.

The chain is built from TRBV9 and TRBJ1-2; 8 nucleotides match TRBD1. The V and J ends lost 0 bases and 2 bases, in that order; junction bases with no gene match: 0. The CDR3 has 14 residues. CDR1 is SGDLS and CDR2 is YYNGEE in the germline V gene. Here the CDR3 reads CASSVGQGNYGYTF. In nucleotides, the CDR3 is TGTGCCAGCAGCGTAGGACAGGGGAACTATGGCTACACCTTC. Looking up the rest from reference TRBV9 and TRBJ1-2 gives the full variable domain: DSGVTQTPKHLITATGQRVTLRCSPRSGDLSVYWYQQSLDQGLQFLIQYYNGEERAKGNILERFSAQQFPDLHSELNLSSLELGDSALYFCASSVGQGNYGYTFGSGTRLTVV.

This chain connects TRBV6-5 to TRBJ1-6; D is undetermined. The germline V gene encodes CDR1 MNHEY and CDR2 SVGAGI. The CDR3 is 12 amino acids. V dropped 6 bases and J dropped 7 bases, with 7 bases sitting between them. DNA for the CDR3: TGTGCCAGCAGCCGACTCAATTCACCCCTCCACTTT. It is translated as CASSRLNSPLHF.

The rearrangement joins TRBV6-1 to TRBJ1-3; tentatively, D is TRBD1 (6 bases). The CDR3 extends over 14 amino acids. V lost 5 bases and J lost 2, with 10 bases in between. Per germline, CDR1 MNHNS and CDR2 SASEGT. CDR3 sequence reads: CASSTQGTGNTIYF. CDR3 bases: TGTGCCAGCAGTACCCAGGGGACTGGAAACACCATATATTTT.

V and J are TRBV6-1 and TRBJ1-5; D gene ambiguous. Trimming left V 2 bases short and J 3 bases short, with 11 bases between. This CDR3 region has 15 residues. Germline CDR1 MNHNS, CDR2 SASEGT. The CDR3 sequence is CASSEYGGNNQPQHF. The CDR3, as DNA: TGTGCCAGCAGTGAATATGGCGGAAACAATCAGCCCCAGCATTTT.

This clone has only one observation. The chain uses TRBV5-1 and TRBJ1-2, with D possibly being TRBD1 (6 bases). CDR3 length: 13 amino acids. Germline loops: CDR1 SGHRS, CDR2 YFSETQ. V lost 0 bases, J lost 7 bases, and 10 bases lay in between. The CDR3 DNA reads TGCGCCAGCAGCTTGGATACAGGGCCTGGCTACACCTTC. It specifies CASSLDTGPGYTF.

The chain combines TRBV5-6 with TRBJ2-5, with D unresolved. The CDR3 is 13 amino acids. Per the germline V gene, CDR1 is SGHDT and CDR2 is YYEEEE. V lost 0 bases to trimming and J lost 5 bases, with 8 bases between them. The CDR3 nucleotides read TGTGCCAGCAGCTTGGGAGATTTCGAGACCCAGTACTTC. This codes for CASSLGDFETQYF.

The CDR3 region is CSVFGRMNTEAFF. CDR3 DNA sequence: TGCAGCGTTTTTGGCAGGATGAACACTGAAGCTTTCTTT. The V gene is TRBV29-1, the J gene TRBJ1-1; D gene uncertain. V gave up 5 bases and J gave up 0 bases, with 10 bases separating them. Germline CDR1 is SQVTM and CDR2 is ANQGSEA. The CDR3 loop spans 13 amino acids. The full variable domain, its missing parts supplied by reference TRBV29-1 and TRBJ1-1, is SAVISQKPSRDICQRGTSLTIQCQVDSQVTMMFWYRQQPGQSLTLIATANQGSEATYESGFVIDKFPISRPNLTFSTLTVSNMSPEDSSIYLCSVFGRMNTEAFFGQGTRLTVV.

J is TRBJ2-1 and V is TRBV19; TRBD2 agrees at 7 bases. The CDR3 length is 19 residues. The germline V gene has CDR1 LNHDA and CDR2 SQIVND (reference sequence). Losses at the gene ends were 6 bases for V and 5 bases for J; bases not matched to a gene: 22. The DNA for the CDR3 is TGTGCCAGTAGCAAGGGGCGGAAGATTAGCGGGCGTTTGGACAATGAGCAGTTCTTC. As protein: CASSKGRKISGRLDNEQFF.

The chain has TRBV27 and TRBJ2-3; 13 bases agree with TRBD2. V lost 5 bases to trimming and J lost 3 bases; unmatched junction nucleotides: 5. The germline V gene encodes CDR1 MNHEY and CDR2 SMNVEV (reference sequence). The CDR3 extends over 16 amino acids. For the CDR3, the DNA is TGTGCCAGCAGTCCCCCGGGACTAGCGGGGACAGATACGCAGTATTTT. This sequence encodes CASSPPGLAGTDTQYF.

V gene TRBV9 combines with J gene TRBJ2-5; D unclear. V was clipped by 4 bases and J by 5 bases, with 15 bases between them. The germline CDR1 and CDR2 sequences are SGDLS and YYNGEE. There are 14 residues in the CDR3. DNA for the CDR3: TGTGCCAGCAGCCCCACCCGTTCGGTCGAGACCCAGTACTTC. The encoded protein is CASSPTRSVETQYF.

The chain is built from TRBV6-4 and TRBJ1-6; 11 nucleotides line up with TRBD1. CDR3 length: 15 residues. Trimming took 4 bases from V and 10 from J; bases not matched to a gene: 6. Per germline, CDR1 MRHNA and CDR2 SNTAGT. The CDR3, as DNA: TGTGCCAGCAGTGCCGAGGGACAGGGGGGATCACCCCTCCACTTT. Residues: CASSAEGQGGSPLHF.

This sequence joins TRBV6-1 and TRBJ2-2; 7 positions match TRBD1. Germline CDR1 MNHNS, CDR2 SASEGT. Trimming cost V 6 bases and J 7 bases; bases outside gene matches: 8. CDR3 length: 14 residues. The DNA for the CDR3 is TGTGCCAGCAGGAGGACAGGAGGTAACGGGGAGCTGTTTTTT. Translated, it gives CASRRTGGNGELFF.

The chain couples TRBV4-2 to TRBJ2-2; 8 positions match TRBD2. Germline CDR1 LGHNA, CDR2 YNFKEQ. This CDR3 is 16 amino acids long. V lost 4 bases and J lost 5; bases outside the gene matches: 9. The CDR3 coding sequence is TGTGCCAGCAGCCGAGACACGGGAGGGACTACCGGGGAGCTGTTTTTT. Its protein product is CASSRDTGGTTGELFF.

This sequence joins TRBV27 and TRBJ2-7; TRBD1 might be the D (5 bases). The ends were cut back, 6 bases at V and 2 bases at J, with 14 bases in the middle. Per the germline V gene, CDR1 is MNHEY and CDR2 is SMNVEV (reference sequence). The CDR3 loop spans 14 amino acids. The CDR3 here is CASRGREPAYEQYF. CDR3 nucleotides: TGTGCCAGCAGGGGCAGGGAACCTGCCTACGAGCAGTACTTC.

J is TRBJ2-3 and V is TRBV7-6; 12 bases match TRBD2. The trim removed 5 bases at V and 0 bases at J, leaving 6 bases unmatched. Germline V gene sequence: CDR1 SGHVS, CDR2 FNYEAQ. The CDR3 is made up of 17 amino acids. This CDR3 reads CASSPRTSGMSTDTQYF. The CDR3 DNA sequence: TGTGCCAGCAGCCCACGGACTAGCGGGATGAGCACAGATACGCAGTATTTT.

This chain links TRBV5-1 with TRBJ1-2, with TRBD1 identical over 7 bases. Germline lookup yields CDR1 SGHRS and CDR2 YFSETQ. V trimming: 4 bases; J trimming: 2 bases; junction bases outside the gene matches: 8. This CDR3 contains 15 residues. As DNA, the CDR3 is TGCGCCAGCAGCATCACCACAGGGGTCAACTATGGCTACACCTTC. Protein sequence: CASSITTGVNYGYTF.

The DNA for the CDR3 is TGCAGCGTTGGCCGGACAGGGGGCGGAGGTGGCTACACCTTC. Translating it yields CSVGRTGGGGGYTF. The chain couples TRBV29-1 to TRBJ1-2, with TRBD1 identical over 11 bases. Germline V gene lookup returns CDR1 SQVTM and CDR2 ANQGSEA. V dropped 4 bases and J dropped 7; count of bases not matched to a gene: 8. The CDR3 loop spans 14 amino acids.

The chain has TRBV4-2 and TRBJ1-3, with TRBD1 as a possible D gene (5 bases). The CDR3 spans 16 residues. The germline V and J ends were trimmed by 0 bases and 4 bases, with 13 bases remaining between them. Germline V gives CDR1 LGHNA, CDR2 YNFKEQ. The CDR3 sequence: CASSQDRAGYGNTIYF. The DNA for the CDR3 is TGTGCCAGCAGCCAAGATAGGGCAGGGTACGGAAACACCATATATTTT.

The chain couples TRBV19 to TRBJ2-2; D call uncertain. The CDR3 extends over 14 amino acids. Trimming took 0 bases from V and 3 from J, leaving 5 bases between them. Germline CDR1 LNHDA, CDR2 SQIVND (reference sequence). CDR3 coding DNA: TGTGCCAGTAGTATAGAAATATACACCGGGGAGCTGTTTTTT. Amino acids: CASSIEIYTGELFF. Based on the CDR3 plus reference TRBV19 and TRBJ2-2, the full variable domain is DGGITQSPKYLFRKEGQNVTLSCEQNLNHDAMYWYRQDPGQGLRLIYYSQIVNDFQKGDIAEGYSVSREKKESFPLTVTSAQKNPTAFYLCASSIEIYTGELFFGEGSRLTVL.

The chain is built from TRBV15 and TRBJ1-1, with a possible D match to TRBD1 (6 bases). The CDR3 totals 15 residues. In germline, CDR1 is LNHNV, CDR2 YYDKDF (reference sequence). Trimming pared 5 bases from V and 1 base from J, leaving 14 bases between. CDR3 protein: CATSPGGGRNTEAFF. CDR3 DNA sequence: TGTGCCACCAGCCCCGGCGGGGGGCGGAACACTGAAGCTTTCTTT.

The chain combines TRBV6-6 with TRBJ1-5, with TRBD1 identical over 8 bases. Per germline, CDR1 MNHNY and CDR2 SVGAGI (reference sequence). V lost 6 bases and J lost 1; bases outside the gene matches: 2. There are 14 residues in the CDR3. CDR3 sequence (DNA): TGTGCCAGCAGGGACAGGGAGAGCAATCAGCCCCAGCATTTT. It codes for CASRDRESNQPQHF.

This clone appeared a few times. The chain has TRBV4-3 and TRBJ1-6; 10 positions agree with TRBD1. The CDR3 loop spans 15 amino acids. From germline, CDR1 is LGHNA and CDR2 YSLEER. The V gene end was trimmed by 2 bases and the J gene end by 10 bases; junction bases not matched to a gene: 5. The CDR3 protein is CASSQTGTGDSPLHF. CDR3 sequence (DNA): TGCGCCAGCAGCCAAACCGGGACAGGGGACTCACCCCTCCACTTT.